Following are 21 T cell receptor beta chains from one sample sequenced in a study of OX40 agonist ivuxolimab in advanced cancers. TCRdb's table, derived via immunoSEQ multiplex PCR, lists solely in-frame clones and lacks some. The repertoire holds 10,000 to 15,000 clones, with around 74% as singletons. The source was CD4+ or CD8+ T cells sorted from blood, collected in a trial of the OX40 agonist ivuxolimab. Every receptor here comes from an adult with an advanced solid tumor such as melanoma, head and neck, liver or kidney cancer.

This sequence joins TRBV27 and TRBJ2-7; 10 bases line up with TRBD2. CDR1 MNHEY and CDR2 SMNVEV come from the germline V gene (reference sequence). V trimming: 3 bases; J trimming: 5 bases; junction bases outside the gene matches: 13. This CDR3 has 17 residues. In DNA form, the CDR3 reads TGTGCCAGCAGTTTCGGTCTACCTCTAGCGGGAGCAGACGAGCAGTACTTC. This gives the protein CASSFGLPLAGADEQYF.

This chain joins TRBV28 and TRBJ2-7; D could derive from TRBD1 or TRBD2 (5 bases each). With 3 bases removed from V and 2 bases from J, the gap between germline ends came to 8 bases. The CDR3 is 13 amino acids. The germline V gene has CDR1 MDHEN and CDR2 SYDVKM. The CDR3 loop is CASSFRGTYEQYF. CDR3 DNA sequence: TGTGCCAGCAGTTTCCGGGGCACCTACGAGCAGTACTTC.

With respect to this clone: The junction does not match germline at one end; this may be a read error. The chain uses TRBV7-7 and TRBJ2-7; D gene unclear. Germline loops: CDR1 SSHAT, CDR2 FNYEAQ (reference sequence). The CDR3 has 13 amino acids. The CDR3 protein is CACSLGPNYEQYF. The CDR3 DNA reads TGTGCCTGCAGCCTCGGACCGAACTACGAGCAGTACTTC.

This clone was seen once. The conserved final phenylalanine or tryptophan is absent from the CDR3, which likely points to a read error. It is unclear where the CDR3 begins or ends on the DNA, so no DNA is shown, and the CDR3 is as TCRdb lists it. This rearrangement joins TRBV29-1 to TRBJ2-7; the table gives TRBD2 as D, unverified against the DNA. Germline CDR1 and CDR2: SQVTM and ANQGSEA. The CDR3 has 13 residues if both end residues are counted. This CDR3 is CSAEGGSSYEPYL.

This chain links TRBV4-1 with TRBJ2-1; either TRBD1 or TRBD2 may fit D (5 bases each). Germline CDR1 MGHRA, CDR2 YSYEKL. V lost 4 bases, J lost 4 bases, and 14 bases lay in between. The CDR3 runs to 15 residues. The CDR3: CASSPVEGKYNEQFF. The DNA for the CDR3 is TGCGCCAGCAGCCCCGTAGAGGGGAAGTACAATGAGCAGTTCTTC.

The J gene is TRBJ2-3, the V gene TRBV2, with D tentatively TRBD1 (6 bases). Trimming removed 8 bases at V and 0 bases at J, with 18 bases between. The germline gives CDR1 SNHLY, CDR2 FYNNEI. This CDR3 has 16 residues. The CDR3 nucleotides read TGTGCCAGCTTTAACAGGGATACTACTAGCACAGATACGCAGTATTTT. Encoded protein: CASFNRDTTSTDTQYF.

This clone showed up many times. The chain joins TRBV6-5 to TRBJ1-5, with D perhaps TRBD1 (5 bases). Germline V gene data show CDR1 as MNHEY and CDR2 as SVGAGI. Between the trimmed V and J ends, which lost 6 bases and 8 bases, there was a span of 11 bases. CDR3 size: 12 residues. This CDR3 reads CASSGGGKPQHF. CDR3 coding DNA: TGTGCCAGCAGCGGCGGGGGGAAGCCCCAGCATTTT.

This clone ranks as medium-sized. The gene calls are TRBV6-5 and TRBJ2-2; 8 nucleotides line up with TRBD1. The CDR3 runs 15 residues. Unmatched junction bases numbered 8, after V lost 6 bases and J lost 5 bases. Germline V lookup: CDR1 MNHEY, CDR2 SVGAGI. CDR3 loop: CASRIGQGWTGELFF. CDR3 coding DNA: TGTGCCAGCAGGATCGGACAGGGTTGGACCGGGGAGCTGTTTTTT.

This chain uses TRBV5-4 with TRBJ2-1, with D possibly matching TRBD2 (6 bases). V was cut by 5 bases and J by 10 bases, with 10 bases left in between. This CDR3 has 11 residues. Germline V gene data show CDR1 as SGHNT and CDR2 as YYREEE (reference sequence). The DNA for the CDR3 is TGTGCCAGCAGGGGTGCGGGGGAGCAGTTCTTC. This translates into CASRGAGEQFF.

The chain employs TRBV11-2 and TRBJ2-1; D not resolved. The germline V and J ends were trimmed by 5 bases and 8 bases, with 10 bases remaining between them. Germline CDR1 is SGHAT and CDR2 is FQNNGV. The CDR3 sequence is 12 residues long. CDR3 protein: CASSLRLHEQFF. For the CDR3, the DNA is TGTGCCAGCAGCCTCCGACTGCATGAGCAGTTCTTC. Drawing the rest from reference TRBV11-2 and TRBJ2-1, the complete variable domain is EAGVAQSPRYKIIEKRQSVAFWCNPISGHATLYWYQQILGQGPKLLIQFQNNGVVDDSQLPKDRFSAERLKGVDSTLKIQPAKLEDSAVYLCASSLRLHEQFFGPGTRLTVL.

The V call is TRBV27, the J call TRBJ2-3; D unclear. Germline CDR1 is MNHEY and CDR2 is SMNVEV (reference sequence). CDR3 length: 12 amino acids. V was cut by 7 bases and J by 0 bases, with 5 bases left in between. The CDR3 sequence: CASISSTDTQYF. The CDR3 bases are TGTGCCAGCATCTCTAGCACAGATACGCAGTATTTT.

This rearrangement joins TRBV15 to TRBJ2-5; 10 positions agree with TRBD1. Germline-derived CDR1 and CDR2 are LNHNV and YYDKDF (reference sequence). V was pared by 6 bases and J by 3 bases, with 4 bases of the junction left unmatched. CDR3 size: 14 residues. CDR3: CATSYGQGEETQYF. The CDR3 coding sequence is TGTGCCACCAGTTACGGACAGGGGGAAGAGACCCAGTACTTC.

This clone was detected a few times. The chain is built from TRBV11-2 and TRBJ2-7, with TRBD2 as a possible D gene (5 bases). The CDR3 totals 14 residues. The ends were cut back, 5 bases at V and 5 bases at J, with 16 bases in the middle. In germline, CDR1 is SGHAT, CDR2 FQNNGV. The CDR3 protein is CASSPYLEGDEQYF. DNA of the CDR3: TGTGCCAGCAGCCCCTACCTCGAGGGCGACGAGCAGTACTTC.

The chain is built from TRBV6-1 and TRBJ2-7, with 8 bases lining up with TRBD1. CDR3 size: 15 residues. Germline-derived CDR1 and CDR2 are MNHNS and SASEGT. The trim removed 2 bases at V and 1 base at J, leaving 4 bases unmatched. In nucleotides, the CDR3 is TGTGCCAGCAGTGAATCAGGGGGCCTTTCCTACGAGCAGTACTTC. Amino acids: CASSESGGLSYEQYF.

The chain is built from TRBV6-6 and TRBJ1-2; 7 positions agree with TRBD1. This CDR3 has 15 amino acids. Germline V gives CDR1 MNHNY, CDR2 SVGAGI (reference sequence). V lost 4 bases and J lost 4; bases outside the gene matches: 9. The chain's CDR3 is CASSSIVRGSYGYTF. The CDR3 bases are TGTGCCAGCAGTTCCATTGTCAGGGGGTCCTATGGCTACACCTTC.

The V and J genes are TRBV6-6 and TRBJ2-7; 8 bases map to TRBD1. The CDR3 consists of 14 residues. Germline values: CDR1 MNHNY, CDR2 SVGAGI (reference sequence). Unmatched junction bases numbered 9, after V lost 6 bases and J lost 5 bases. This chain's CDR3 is CASRPGQGFNEQYF. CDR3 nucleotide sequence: TGTGCCAGCAGACCCGGACAGGGATTTAACGAGCAGTACTTC.

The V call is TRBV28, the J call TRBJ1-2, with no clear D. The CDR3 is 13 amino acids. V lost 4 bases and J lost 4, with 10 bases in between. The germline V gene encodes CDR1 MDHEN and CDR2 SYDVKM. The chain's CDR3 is CASSYARIYGYTF. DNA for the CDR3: TGTGCCAGCAGTTATGCCCGAATCTATGGCTACACCTTC.

The CDR3 DNA reads as TGTGCCAGCAGCTTAAAGGGGGGAGGAGGGGCCGGAAAACTGTTTTTT. Translated, it gives CASSLKGGGGAGKLFF. The chain carries TRBV7-6 and TRBJ1-4; maybe TRBD1 (6 bases). The CDR3 length is 16 residues. Germline loops: CDR1 SGHVS, CDR2 FNYEAQ. Trimming took off 2 bases at V and 10 bases at J, with 20 bases between the two ends.

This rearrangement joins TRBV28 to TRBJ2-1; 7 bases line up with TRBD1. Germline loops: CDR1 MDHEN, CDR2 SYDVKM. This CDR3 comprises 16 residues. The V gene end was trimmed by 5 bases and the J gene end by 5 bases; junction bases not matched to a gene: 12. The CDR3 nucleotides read TGTGCCAGCAGTAATCCAATCGACAGGGTGGACAATGAGCAGTTCTTC. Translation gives CASSNPIDRVDNEQFF.

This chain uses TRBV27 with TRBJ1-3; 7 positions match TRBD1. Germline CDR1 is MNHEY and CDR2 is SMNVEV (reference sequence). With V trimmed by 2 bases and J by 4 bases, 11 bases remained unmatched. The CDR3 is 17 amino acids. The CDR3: CASSLRGITGAGNTIYF. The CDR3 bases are TGTGCCAGCAGTTTAAGGGGGATAACAGGGGCCGGAAACACCATATATTTT.

The CDR3 reads CASSSRTGPYTETQYF. The CDR3 coding sequence is TGTGCCAGCAGTTCTAGGACCGGCCCTTATACAGAGACCCAGTACTTC. This chain joins TRBV28 and TRBJ2-5; D is ambiguous. CDR1 is MDHEN and CDR2 is SYDVKM in the germline V gene. V was cut by 4 bases and J by 4 bases, with 19 bases left in between. The CDR3 is 16 amino acids. The variable domain in full, completed from reference TRBV28 and TRBJ2-5, reads DVKVTQSSRYLVKRTGEKVFLECVQDMDHENMFWYRQDPGLGLRLIYFSYDVKMKEKGDIPEGYSVSREKKERFSLILESASTNQTSMYLCASSSRTGPYTETQYFGPGTRLLVL.